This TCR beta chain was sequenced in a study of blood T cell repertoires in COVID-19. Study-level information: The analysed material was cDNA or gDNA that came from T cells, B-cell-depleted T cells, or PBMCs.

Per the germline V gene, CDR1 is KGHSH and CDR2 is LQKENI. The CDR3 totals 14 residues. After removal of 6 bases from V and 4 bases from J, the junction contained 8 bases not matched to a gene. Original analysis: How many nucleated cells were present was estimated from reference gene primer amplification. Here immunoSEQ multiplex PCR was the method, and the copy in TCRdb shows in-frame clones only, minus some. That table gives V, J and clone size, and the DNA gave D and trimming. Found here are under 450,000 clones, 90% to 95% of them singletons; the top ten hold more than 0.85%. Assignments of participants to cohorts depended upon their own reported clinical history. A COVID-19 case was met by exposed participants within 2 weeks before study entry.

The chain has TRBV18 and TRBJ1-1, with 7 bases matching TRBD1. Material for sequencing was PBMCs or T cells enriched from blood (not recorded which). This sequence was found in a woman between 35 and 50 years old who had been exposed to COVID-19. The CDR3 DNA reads TGTGCCAGCTCCCGGTACAGGGGATCCACTGAAGCTTTCTTT. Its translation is CASSRYRGSTEAFF. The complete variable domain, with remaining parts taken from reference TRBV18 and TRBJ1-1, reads NAGVMQNPRHLVRRRGQEARLRCSPMKGHSHVYWYRQLPEEGLKFMVYLQKENIIDESGMPKERFSAEFPKEGPSILRIQQVVRGDSAAYFCASSRYRGSTEAFFGQGTRLTVV.